These 5 T cell receptor beta chains came from one sample sequenced in a study of blood T cell repertoires in COVID-19. Produced via immunoSEQ multiplex PCR; TCRdb's table is partial and in-frame only. The sample includes fewer than 200,000 clones, about 83% of them seen just once. Material: peripheral blood. These receptors all come from a man aged 35-49 years who had recovered from COVID-19.

The CDR3, as DNA: TGCGCCAGCAGCCAGAGGTCGGGATCTGGGGCCAACGTCCTGACTTTC. Translation: CASSQRSGSGANVLTF. V usage is TRBV4-3 and J usage is TRBJ2-6; possible D gene TRBD2, 5 bases. This CDR3 has 16 amino acids. Germline CDR1 is LGHNA and CDR2 is YSLEER. V was shortened by 3 bases and J by 1 base, with 10 bases between the two germline ends.

The rearrangement joins TRBV7-9 to TRBJ2-5; 10 nucleotides agree with TRBD1. The CDR3 runs 14 residues. Germline V gene sequence: CDR1 SEHNR, CDR2 FQNEAQ (reference sequence). J lost 1 base, V lost 6 bases, and 2 bases had no gene match. The CDR3 loop reads CASRRTGGQETQYF. The DNA for the CDR3 is TGTGCCAGCAGGCGGACAGGGGGCCAAGAGACCCAGTACTTC.

This clone occurred once. The chain is built from TRBV18 and TRBJ2-1, with TRBD1 as a possible D gene (6 bases). V was pared by 2 bases and J by 6 bases, with 14 bases between. The germline gives CDR1 KGHSH, CDR2 LQKENI. The CDR3 consists of 15 residues. The CDR3 region is CASSPSTARGNEQFF. The CDR3, as DNA: TGTGCCAGCTCACCAAGTACAGCCAGGGGCAATGAGCAGTTCTTC.

This clone was seen just once. The chain uses TRBV7-2 and TRBJ2-1; TRBD1 matches 7 bases. The CDR3 is made up of 16 amino acids. CDR1 is SGHTA and CDR2 is FQGNSA in the germline V gene. V was pared by 5 bases and J by 8 bases, with 15 bases of the junction left unmatched. CDR3 nucleotide sequence: TGTGCCAGCAGCGCCCGACAGGGCGGGTCGTCGGATGAGCAGTTCTTC. Translated, it gives CASSARQGGSSDEQFF.

The J gene is TRBJ1-1, the V gene TRBV28, with D uncertain. Germline lookup yields CDR1 MDHEN and CDR2 SYDVKM. Trimming shortened V by 4 bases and J by 6 bases, and 12 bases separated the two germline ends. The CDR3 is 13 residues long. The CDR3 DNA reads TGTGCCAGCAGTTCCGCGGGTTTCGCTGAAGCTTTCTTT. Its translation: CASSSAGFAEAFF.